The 15 T cell receptor beta chains in this list originate from one sample, sequenced in a study of T cells in Graves' hyperthyroidism and ophthalmopathy. TCR beta CDR3 sequences were amplified from RNA transcripts. TCR CDR3 regions were first amplified by RT-PCR with HTBI primers. A single record per CDR3 protein comes from TCRdb applying MiXCR to the multiplex PCR reads. Of 200,000 to 300,000 distinct CDR3 sequences listed, approximately 25% are singletons. The sample taken for sequencing was blood. The receptors originated from a woman between 40 and 55 years old with Graves' ophthalmopathy.

This clonotype was detected many times. The CDR3 loop is CASSQDGVSSNQPQHF. In DNA, the CDR3 is TGTGCCAGCAGCCAAGATGGTGTCAGTAGCAATCAGCCCCAGCATTTT. V and J are TRBV4-2 and TRBJ1-5; the D is unclear. The CDR3 totals 16 residues. V gave up 0 bases and J gave up 0 bases, with 9 bases separating them. Germline CDR1 LGHNA, CDR2 YNFKEQ.

This clonotype has at least ten counts. V gene TRBV6-5 combines with J gene TRBJ1-1, with a weak D call TRBD1 (5 bases). Trimming took 4 bases from V and 3 from J, leaving 12 bases between them. The CDR3 loop spans 14 amino acids. Per the germline V gene, CDR1 is MNHEY and CDR2 is SVGAGI. CDR3 coding DNA: TGTGCCAGCAGTTTGCAGGGAGGATACACTGAAGCTTTCTTT. It is translated as CASSLQGGYTEAFF.

The chain carries TRBV6-1 and TRBJ1-5; D is undetermined. Trimming removed 7 bases from V and 9 bases from J, with 13 bases in between. CDR1 and CDR2 (germline): MNHNS, SASEGT. The CDR3 length is 12 residues. CDR3 sequence reads: CASIHSGGPQHF. In DNA form, the CDR3 reads TGTGCCAGCATCCACTCAGGAGGGCCCCAGCATTTT.

This clonotype was counted ten times or more. The V gene is TRBV6-1, the J gene TRBJ2-7; TRBD1 matches at 7 bases. CDR1 and CDR2 from the germline V gene are MNHNS and SASEGT. The V segment lost 2 bases and the J segment 3 bases; nucleotides outside the gene matches: 7. The CDR3 is 15 amino acids. CDR3 bases: TGTGCCAGCAGTGAATCCTCGGACAGGATCTACGAGCAGTACTTC. Amino acids: CASSESSDRIYEQYF.

This clonotype was observed at least ten times. The junction departs from the called germline gene at one end, perhaps through a read error. This sequence joins TRBV5-1 and TRBJ1-1; D perhaps matches TRBD1 (6 bases). Germline CDR1 is SGHRS and CDR2 is YFSETQ. This CDR3 region has 15 residues. The CDR3 coding sequence is TGCGCCAGCAGCCTAGCGGGGCAGGGGAACCCTGAAGCTTTCTTT. It specifies CASSLAGQGNPEAFF.

There are many counts of this clonotype. The chain carries TRBV6-5 and TRBJ2-7, with 7 bases aligning to TRBD2. Germline V gives CDR1 MNHEY, CDR2 SVGAGI. This CDR3 has 13 amino acids. Unmatched junction bases numbered 5, after V lost 6 bases and J lost 3 bases. The CDR3 spells CASSSGAIYEQYF. In DNA form, the CDR3 reads TGTGCCAGCAGCAGCGGGGCCATCTACGAGCAGTACTTC.

Of note for this clonotype: At one end, the junction sequence differs from germline, possibly due to a read error. The chain links TRBV29-1 to TRBJ2-3; D is possibly TRBD1 (5 bases). The CDR3 sequence is 10 residues long. Germline values: CDR1 SQVTM, CDR2 ANQGSEA. The CDR3 here is CSGGTDTQYF. For the CDR3, the DNA is TGCAGCGGGGGCACGGATACGCAGTATTTT.

This clonotype came up once. The chain joins TRBV29-1 to TRBJ2-5; D unclear. Germline V gene data show CDR1 as SQVTM and CDR2 as ANQGSEA. The V gene lost 6 bases and the J gene lost 6 bases, with 11 bases spanning the gap. The CDR3 has 11 residues. The CDR3 region is CSVRPDQTQYF. DNA of the CDR3: TGCAGCGTACGTCCCGACCAGACCCAGTACTTC.

This clonotype has ten or more counts. This chain joins TRBV7-2 and TRBJ1-3; D not certain. Germline-derived CDR1 and CDR2 are SGHTA and FQGNSA. V lost 2 bases and J lost 1, with 9 bases in between. The CDR3 extends over 15 amino acids. The CDR3 nucleotides read TGTGCCAGCAGCTTACTATCCGGTTCTGGAAACACCATATATTTT. This translates into CASSLLSGSGNTIYF.

The sample holds many counts of this clonotype. The chain combines TRBV27 with TRBJ2-7; tentative D call: TRBD1 (6 bases). The CDR3 runs 17 residues. Germline V CDR1 and CDR2: MNHEY, SMNVEV (reference sequence). V was clipped by 5 bases and J by 7 bases, with 27 bases between them. CDR3 nucleotide sequence: TGTGCCAGCAGTATAGGTACTCTCAGGGGCCCCCCTATGGAGCAGTACTTC. It codes for CASSIGTLRGPPMEQYF.

This rearrangement joins TRBV6-1 to TRBJ2-2; D may be TRBD1 (6 bases). CDR3 length: 15 amino acids. The germline V gene has CDR1 MNHNS and CDR2 SASEGT. Trimming left V 5 bases short and J 0 bases short, with 10 bases between. This CDR3 reads CASSKDSTNTGELFF. The CDR3, as DNA: TGTGCCAGCAGTAAGGACAGCACGAACACCGGGGAGCTGTTTTTT.

This clonotype was picked up many times. CDR3 region: CAISGGQGDQPQHF. The CDR3 coding sequence is TGTGCCATCAGTGGCGGGCAGGGCGATCAGCCCCAGCATTTT. The chain carries TRBV10-3 and TRBJ1-5; possible D gene TRBD1, 5 bases. Trimming pared 4 bases from V and 5 bases from J, leaving 12 bases between. The germline V gene encodes CDR1 ENHRY and CDR2 SYGVKD. The CDR3 is 14 residues long.

This clonotype was seen at least ten times. The CDR3 region has the DNA TGTGCCAGCAGTTTAACCGGGACAGGGTGGTATGGCTACACCTTC. Protein: CASSLTGTGWYGYTF. The chain couples TRBV27 to TRBJ1-2; 9 bases agree with TRBD1. Per germline, CDR1 MNHEY and CDR2 SMNVEV (reference sequence). The J segment lost 5 bases and the V segment lost 2 bases, leaving 6 bases of the junction unmatched. The CDR3 is 15 residues long.

This clonotype was seen more than once but under ten times. The V call is TRBV9, the J call TRBJ2-2; weak D call: TRBD1 (6 bases). V was shortened by 6 bases and J by 0 bases, with 18 bases between the two germline ends. Looked up from germline, CDR1 is SGDLS and CDR2 is YYNGEE. This CDR3 has 17 residues. CDR3 bases: TGTGCCAGCACCCGACAGGCTGCCATAGCGAACACCGGGGAGCTGTTTTTT. Encoded protein: CASTRQAAIANTGELFF.

This chain links TRBV28 with TRBJ1-1, with D maybe TRBD1 (6 bases). The V gene lost 2 bases and the J gene lost 2 bases, with 18 bases spanning the gap. The CDR3 totals 17 residues. Germline V gives CDR1 MDHEN, CDR2 SYDVKM. This CDR3 is CASSLDRTGGVNTEAFF. In DNA, the CDR3 is TGTGCCAGCAGTTTAGACAGGACTGGAGGGGTTAACACTGAAGCTTTCTTT.